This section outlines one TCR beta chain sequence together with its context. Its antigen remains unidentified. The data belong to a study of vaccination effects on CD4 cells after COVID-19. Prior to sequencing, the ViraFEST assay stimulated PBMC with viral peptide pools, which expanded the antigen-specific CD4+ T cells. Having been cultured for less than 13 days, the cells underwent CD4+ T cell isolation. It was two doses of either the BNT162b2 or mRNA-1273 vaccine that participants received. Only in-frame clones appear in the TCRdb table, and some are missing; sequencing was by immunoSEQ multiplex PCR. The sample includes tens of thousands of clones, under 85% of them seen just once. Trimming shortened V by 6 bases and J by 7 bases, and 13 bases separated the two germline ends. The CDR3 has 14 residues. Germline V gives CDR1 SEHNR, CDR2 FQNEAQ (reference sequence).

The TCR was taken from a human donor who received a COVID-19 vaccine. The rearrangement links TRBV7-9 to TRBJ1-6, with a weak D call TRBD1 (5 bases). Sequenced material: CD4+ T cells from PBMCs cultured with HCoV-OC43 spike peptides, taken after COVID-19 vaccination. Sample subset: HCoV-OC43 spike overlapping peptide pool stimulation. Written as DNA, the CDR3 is TGTGCCAGCAGTCTCCGGGACTTCAATTCACCCCTCCACTTT. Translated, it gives CASSLRDFNSPLHF.